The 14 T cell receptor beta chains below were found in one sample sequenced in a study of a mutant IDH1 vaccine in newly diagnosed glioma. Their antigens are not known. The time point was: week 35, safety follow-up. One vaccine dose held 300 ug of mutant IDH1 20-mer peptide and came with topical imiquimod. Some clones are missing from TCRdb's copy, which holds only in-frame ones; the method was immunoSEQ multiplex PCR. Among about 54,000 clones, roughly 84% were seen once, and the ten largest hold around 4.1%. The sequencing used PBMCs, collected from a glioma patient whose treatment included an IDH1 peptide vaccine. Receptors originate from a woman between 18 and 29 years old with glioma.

In DNA form, the CDR3 reads TGTGCCAGTAGTATAAGGCGGCTGGGGACCCCGGGGACGAATGAGCAGTTCTTC. It yields the protein CASSIRRLGTPGTNEQFF. This chain connects TRBV19 to TRBJ2-1, with D perhaps given as TRBD1 or TRBD2 (5 bases each). The CDR3 length is 18 residues. Germline V gene data show CDR1 as LNHDA and CDR2 as SQIVND (reference sequence). V lost 2 bases and J lost 7, with 24 bases in between.

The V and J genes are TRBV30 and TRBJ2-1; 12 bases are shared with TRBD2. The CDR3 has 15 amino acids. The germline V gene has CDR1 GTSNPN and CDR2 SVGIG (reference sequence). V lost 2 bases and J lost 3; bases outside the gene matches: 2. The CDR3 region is CAWSPTSGSYNEQFF. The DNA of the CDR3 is TGTGCCTGGAGTCCGACTAGCGGGAGCTACAATGAGCAGTTCTTC.

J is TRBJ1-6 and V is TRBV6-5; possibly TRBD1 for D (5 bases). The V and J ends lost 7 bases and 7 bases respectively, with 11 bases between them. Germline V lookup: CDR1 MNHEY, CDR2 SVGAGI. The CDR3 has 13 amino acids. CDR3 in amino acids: CASTLGGNSPLHF. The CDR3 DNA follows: TGTGCCAGCACCTTGGGGGGGAATTCACCCCTCCACTTT.

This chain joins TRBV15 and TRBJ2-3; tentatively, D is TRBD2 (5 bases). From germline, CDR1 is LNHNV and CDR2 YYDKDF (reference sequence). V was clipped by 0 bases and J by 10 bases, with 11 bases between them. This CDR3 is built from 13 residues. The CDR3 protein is CATSRDPLGAQYF. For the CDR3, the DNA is TGTGCCACCAGCAGAGATCCCCTGGGAGCGCAGTATTTT.

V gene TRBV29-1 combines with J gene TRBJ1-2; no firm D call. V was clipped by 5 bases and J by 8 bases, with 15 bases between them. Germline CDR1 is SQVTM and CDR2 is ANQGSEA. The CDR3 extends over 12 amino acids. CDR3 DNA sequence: TGCAGCGTTTGGGCCCAGAATCCCGGCTACACCTTC. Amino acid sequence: CSVWAQNPGYTF.

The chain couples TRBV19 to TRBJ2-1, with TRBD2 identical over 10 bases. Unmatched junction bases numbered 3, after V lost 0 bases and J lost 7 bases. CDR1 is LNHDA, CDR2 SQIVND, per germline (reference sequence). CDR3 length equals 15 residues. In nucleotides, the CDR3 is TGTGCCAGTAGTATAGATACTAGCGGGGTAAATGAGCAGTTCTTC. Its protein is CASSIDTSGVNEQFF. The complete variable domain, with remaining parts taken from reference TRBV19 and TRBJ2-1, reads DGGITQSPKYLFRKEGQNVTLSCEQNLNHDAMYWYRQDPGQGLRLIYYSQIVNDFQKGDIAEGYSVSREKKESFPLTVTSAQKNPTAFYLCASSIDTSGVNEQFFGPGTRLTVL.

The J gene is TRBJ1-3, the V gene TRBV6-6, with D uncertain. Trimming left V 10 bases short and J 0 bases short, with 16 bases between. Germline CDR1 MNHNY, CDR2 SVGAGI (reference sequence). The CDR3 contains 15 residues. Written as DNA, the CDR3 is TGTGCCACCACCCCGACGCGGGGCTCTGGAAACACCATATATTTT. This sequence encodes CATTPTRGSGNTIYF.

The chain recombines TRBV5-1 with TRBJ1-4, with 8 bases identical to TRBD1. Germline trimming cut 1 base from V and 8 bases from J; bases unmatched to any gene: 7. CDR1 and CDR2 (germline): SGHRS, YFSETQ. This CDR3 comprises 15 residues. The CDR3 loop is CASSLSGRGQEKLFF. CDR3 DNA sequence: TGCGCCAGCAGCTTGTCAGGCAGGGGGCAGGAAAAACTGTTTTTT.

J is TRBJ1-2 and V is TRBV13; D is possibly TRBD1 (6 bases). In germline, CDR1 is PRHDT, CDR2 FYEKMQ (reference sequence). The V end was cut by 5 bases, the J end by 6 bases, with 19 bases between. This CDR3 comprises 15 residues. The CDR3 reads CASSIGQQHWNGYTF. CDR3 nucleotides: TGTGCCAGCAGCATCGGACAGCAACATTGGAATGGCTACACCTTC.

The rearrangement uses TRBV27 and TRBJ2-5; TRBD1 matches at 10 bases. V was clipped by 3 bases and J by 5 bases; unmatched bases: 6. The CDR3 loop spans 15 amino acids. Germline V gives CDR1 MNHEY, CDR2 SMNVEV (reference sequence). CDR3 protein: CASSFLTGGLETQYF. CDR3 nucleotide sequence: TGTGCCAGCAGTTTTCTGACAGGGGGCTTGGAGACCCAGTACTTC.

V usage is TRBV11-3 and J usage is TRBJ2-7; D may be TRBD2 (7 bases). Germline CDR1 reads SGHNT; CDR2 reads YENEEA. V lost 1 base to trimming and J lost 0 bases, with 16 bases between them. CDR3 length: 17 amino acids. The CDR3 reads CASSLGGGASLSYEQYF. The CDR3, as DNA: TGTGCCAGCAGCTTAGGGGGGGGCGCTTCCCTCTCCTACGAGCAGTACTTC.

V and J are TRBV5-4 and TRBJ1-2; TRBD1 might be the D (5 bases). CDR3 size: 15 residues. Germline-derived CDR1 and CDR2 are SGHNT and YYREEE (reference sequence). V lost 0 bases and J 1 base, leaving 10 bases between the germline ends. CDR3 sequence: CASSLGDDSNYGYTF. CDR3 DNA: TGTGCCAGCAGCTTGGGTGACGACAGTAACTATGGCTACACCTTC.

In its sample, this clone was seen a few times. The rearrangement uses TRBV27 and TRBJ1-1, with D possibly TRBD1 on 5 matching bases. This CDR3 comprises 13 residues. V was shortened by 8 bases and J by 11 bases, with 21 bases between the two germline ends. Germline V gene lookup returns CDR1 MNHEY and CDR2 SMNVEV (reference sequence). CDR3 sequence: CASGLTPAEGAFF. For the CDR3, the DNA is TGTGCCAGCGGGTTGACACCAGCCGAGGGGGCTTTCTTT.

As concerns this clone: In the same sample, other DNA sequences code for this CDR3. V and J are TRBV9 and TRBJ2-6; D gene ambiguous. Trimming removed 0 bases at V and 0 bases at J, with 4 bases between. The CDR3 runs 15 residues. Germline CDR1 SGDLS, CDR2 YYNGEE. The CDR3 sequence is CASSVGGSGANVLTF. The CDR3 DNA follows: TGTGCCAGCAGCGTAGGGGGCTCTGGGGCCAACGTCCTGACTTTC.